This record covers a single T cell receptor beta chain. Its antigen remains unidentified. This sample stems from a study of T-cell memory formation after mild COVID-19. Each CDR3 protein gets one entry after TCRdb re-called the 5' RACE reads with MiXCR. The sample holds 50,000 to 60,000 distinct CDR3 sequences; about a quarter are singletons and the top ten take roughly 44%. Notes on the study in general: The pre-infection memory compartment contained some responding clones, suggesting cross-reactive memory joined.

The V gene's germline CDR1 is SEHNR and CDR2 FQNEAQ (reference sequence). This CDR3 has 13 residues. The ends lost 3 bases at V and 7 bases at J; junction bases unmatched: 4. The source material was PBMCs or a T cell subset sorted from them (not recorded which). The sequence was obtained from a man aged 18 to 35 who had mild COVID-19 (a few samples of this study predate the infection). Cell type and time point are not known. The chain links TRBV7-9 to TRBJ2-5; 8 bases agree with TRBD1. As DNA, the CDR3 is TGTGCCAGCAGCTTGACAGGGGACAGGACCCAGTACTTC. This encodes CASSLTGDRTQYF.